The rows below give T cell receptor beta chains drawn from one sample of a study of T-cell memory formation after mild COVID-19. MiXCR, run by TCRdb on the 5' RACE reads, gives a single entry per CDR3 protein. The sample has hundreds of thousands of distinct CDR3 sequences, 8% to 9% seen once. Sequencing was performed on PBMCs or a T cell subset sorted from them (not recorded which). Receptor source: a man between 18 and 29 years old who had mild COVID-19 (a few samples of this study predate the infection). Cell type and time point are not known. Each CDR3 is given with its conserved first and last residue.

CASSLLGSSYNSPLHF | TRBJ1-6 | TRBV27
CAISESSVGSNYGYTF | TRBJ1-2 | TRBV10-3
CASARGVQETQYF | TRBJ2-5 | TRBV2
CASSEDGLGELFF | TRBJ2-2 | TRBV12-3/TRBV12-4
CASSSGLFTDTQYF | TRBJ2-3 | TRBV11-2
CASSQDPGGANTEAFF | TRBJ1-1 | TRBV4-1
CSATTETNYGYTF | TRBJ1-2 | TRBV20-1
CSVGDEGQPQHF | TRBJ1-5 | TRBV29-1
CASSVTKTYNEQFF | TRBJ2-1 | TRBV5-1
CASSYGFGQAQQETQYF | TRBJ2-5 | TRBV6-6
CASSPSPPGQHMNTEAFF | TRBJ1-1 | TRBV4-3
CSVYWTGVQETQYF | TRBJ2-5 | TRBV29-1
CASSPRKQGRDYGYTF | TRBJ1-2 | TRBV3-2
CASSLTIGFGREAVIETQYF | TRBJ2-5 | TRBV5-5
CASRYATSTDTQYF | TRBJ2-3 | TRBV5-1
CASSLPLADNTDTQYF | TRBJ2-3 | TRBV5-1
CASSRTGVSTSYNEQFF | TRBJ2-1 | TRBV21-1
CASSPRGGARAGELFF | TRBJ2-2 | TRBV4-2
CSARDGEQYF | TRBJ2-7 | TRBV20-1
CASSKRGGSTIYF | TRBJ1-3 | TRBV7-2
CATPTTGKQPQHF | TRBJ1-5 | TRBV24-1
CSARPDDRGVWETQYF | TRBJ2-5 | TRBV20-1
CASSQGTGQGFNEQFF | TRBJ2-1 | TRBV4-1
CASRPRPTGELFF | TRBJ2-2 | TRBV28
CASSLGWGTDEQFF | TRBJ2-1 | TRBV7-7
CATDRGRTQYF | TRBJ2-3 | TRBV12-3/TRBV12-4
CASSLGYQGQFYEQYF | TRBJ2-7 | TRBV7-2
CASTPLDDKKQFF | TRBJ2-1 | TRBV27
CSARVAGRYNEQFF | TRBJ2-1 | TRBV20-1
CASRGGSGYTF | TRBJ1-2 | TRBV25-1
CASRVRLLEQFF | TRBJ2-1 | TRBV2
CASSPSYGNTIYF | TRBJ1-3 | TRBV12-3/TRBV12-4
CATSDRKGGATGANVLTF | TRBJ2-6 | TRBV24-1
CASSVAHYEQFF | TRBJ2-1 | TRBV9
CASSYILAGKETQYF | TRBJ2-5 | TRBV6-5